This TCR beta chain was identified in a study of blood T cell repertoires in COVID-19 (dated by TCRdb to the early 2020s). Background for the entire study: Samples covering the acute and convalescent phases of COVID-19 were provided by collaborators in the United States, Italy and Spain. Where available, HLA class I and class II types were taken from metadata supplied by the sample provider and were not determined by assay-based typing. The repertoires were released in a freely available public database intended as a resource for research on the immune response to SARS-CoV-2. Sample metadata almost always included a de-identified subject ID, COVID-19 status, age in years and sex. Deeply sampled blood TCRbeta repertoires from subjects exposed to, actively infected with, or recovered from COVID-19 were included in the dataset. The samples were drawn from the first 160 participants of the ongoing ImmuneRACE study and from 1,200 or so subjects provided by 6 global collaborators. The prospective study material was composed of cDNA or gDNA derived from T cells, B-cell-depleted T cells, or PBMCs.

The CDR3 goes from the cysteine to the phenylalanine over 14 residues. Only the CDR3 region is kept as DNA, spanning 42 bases read in frame from base 1. CDR1 SGHRS and CDR2 YFSETQ are derived from the germline V gene. V loses 0 bases of germline sequence and J loses 8 bases, and the interval between the two ends is 12 bases. Participants in the prospective study were aged roughly 18 to 100 years, lived in more than 20 United States geographic areas, and enrolled through a virtual design. To assign participants to cohorts, the prospective study relied on clinical history that participants themselves reported in a screening survey and a study questionnaire. Recovered participants in ImmuneRACE Cohort 3 were defined as having two consecutive negative NP/OP PCR tests, clearance from a healthcare professional, or resolution of symptoms. In the prospective study, whole blood, serum and a nasopharyngeal or oropharyngeal swab were collected from each participant by mobile phlebotomists. Prospective study participants could optionally give additional blood draws and questionnaires over an approximately 2-month period. Blood samples from the prospective study were shipped frozen or at room temperature prior to DNA extraction.

Remarks on this clone: Its antigen is currently not known. Per-base quality was not reported, and no clone a single base away is much larger than it.

The investigation overall reported the following: The amount of clinical and demographic metadata varied by source and participant and was provided uncurated.

TCRbeta CDR3 regions were amplified from genomic DNA using the immunoSEQ Assay, a bias-controlled multiplex PCR. In the original analysis: Within the assay, amplification of reference gene primers was used to estimate how many nucleated cells each sample contained. Sequence reads were collapsed and filtered to measure the absolute abundance of every unique TCRbeta CDR3 rearrangement. Productive Simpson clonality was computed per sample as the square root of Simpson's diversity index over productive rearrangements. TCRdb obtained this table from immuneACCESS and retained in-frame rearrangements with V and J assigned. These tables miss some clones; where compared with another copy, unresolved V genes account for less than half of the shortfall, and the remainder is unexplained. That table is the source of V, J and clone size, and D and trimming were worked out from the DNA. The sample table holds some 300,000 clones, of which roughly 87% were seen once. The ten largest make up just under 1% of the sample.

The sample consisted of PBMCs or T cells enriched from blood (not recorded which). The receptor was derived from a woman under 40 who had recovered from COVID-19. Rearrangement joined TRBV5-1 to TRBJ2-1, with the D segment identity uncertain. The CDR3 is CASSLGGKGDEQFF. The DNA reads as follows: TGCGCCAGCAGCTTGGGCGGTAAAGGCGATGAGCAGTTCTTC.